The clone carrying this T cell receptor beta chain was counted between two and nine times. What it binds is unknown. The sample is drawn from a study of cytomegalovirus exposure and HLA in healthy donors. About the study: HLA-typed donors contributed around 85 million unique TCRs, which were held in an early data release.

Germline lookup yields CDR1 SGHDN and CDR2 FVKESK. The CDR3 is 14 residues long. Trimming removed 1 base at V and 5 bases at J, with 8 bases between. Study results and caveats: Investigators reported approximately 150 TCR beta chains as tied to cytomegalovirus. It was in a later analysis that TCR association rates were seen to vary by HLA locus, highest for DRB1 and lowest for HLA-C.

Use of 60 Vbeta and 13 Jbeta primers characterized the PCR. The assay was immunoSEQ multiplex PCR, and TCRdb's table has in-frame clones only and misses some. Of approximately 40,000 clones listed, about nine tenths are singletons. The clonotype comes from a middle-aged woman in good health and CMV-seropositive. The specimen was PBMCs. The chain carries TRBV14 and TRBJ2-2; a weak D match, TRBD2 (5 bases). CDR3 nucleotide sequence: TGTGCCAGCAGCCAAGTGGGAGCGACCGGGGAGCTGTTTTTT. As protein: CASSQVGATGELFF.